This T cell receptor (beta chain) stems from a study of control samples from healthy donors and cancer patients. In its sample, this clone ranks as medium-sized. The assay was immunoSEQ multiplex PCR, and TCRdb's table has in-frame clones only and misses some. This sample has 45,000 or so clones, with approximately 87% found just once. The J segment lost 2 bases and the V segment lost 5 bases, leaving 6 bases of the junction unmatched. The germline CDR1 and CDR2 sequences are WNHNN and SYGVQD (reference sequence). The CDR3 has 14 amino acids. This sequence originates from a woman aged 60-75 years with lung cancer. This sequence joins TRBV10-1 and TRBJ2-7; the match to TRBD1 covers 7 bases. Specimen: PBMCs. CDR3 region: CASSPQGTTYEQYF. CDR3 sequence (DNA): TGCGCCAGCAGTCCACAGGGGACAACCTACGAGCAGTACTTC.